This TCR beta chain was captured in a study of identifying expanded T cells in peripheral blood. Study conclusions and caveats: Differentially abundant clones: around 1.2 between replicates, 16.4 at around 15 days, over 18 at four. Variance in clone template counts between approximately two-week samples significantly increased with total template count across all healthy donors.

Libraries were prepared by immunoSEQ multiplex PCR; TCRdb keeps only in-frame clonotypes and omits some of them. The sample includes about 78,000 clones, 70% to 90% of them seen just once. The ends were cut back, 0 bases at V and 1 base at J, with 12 bases in the middle. Germline-derived CDR1 and CDR2 are SGHNT and YYREEE (reference sequence). The CDR3 contains 16 residues. During the collection period, no donor immune events like infections were recorded. Concerning this clone: Its antigen remains unidentified.

The TCR was taken from a person aged 18-70 years in good health. Sequencing input: blood. The chain uses TRBV5-4 and TRBJ2-3; no firm D call. The CDR3 nucleotides read TGTGCCAGCAGCTTGGGGGCGACTGGGGGCACAGATACGCAGTATTTT. The encoded protein is CASSLGATGGTDTQYF.